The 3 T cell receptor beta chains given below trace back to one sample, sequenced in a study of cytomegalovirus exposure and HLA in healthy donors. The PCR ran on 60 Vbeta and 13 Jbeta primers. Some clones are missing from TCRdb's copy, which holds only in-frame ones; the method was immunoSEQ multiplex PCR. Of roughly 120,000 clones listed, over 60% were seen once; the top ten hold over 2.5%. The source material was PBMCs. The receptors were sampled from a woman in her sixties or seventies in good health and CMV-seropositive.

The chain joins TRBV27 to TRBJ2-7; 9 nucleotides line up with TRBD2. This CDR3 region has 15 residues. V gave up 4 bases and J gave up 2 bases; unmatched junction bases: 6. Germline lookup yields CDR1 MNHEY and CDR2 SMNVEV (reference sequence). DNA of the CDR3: TGTGCCAGCAGTTGGTTAGCGGGAGCGACCTACGAGCAGTACTTC. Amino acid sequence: CASSWLAGATYEQYF.

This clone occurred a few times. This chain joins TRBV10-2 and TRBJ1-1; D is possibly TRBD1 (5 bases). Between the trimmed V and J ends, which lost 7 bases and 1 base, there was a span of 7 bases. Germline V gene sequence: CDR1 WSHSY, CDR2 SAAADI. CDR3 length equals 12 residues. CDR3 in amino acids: CASNGQNTEAFF. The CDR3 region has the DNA TGCGCCAGCAACGGACAGAACACTGAAGCTTTCTTT.

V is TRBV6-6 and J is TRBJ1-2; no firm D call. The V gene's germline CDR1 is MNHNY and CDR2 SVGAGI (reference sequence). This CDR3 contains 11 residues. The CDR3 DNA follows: TGTGCGCAAGGGAGCGGCTATGGCTACACCTTC. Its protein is CAQGSGYGYTF.